Each of the 8 T cell receptor beta chains below was sequenced from the same sample in a study of T cell repertoires in cytomegalovirus infection (dated by TCRdb to 2018 to 2020). The instrument was an Illumina HiSeq 1500. The public reads were quality trimmed at Q25 with fastp and then assembled into clones with MiXCR by TCRdb, keeping productive beta chains. Entries are consolidated by CDR3 protein sequence, retaining the most common genes and DNA. This sample gives about 450,000 distinct CDR3 sequences in total; around 32% of them show up just once. The ten biggest clones cover around 15% of the sample. Input material: PBMCs. These receptors all come from a human donor in good health (CMV status not recorded). Some clones in this sample may be carry-over from other donors' samples.

This clonotype has only a few counts. The chain combines TRBV29-1 with TRBJ1-1; 8 positions agree with TRBD1. Germline V gene data show CDR1 as SQVTM and CDR2 as ANQGSEA. V lost 7 bases, J lost 1 base, and 5 bases stayed unmatched. This CDR3 comprises 13 residues. This CDR3 reads CSANRGGNTEAFF. In DNA form, the CDR3 reads TGCAGCGCAAACAGGGGGGGGAACACTGAAGCTTTCTTT.

The V gene is TRBV4-3, the J gene TRBJ2-6; no firm D call. The V gene's germline CDR1 is LGHNA and CDR2 YSLEER. The CDR3 length is 16 residues. V was shortened by 0 bases and J by 0 bases, with 6 bases between the two germline ends. The CDR3 spells CASSQDGSSGANVLTF. DNA for the CDR3: TGCGCCAGCAGCCAAGATGGCAGCTCTGGGGCCAACGTCCTGACTTTC.

This clonotype was recorded at least ten times. J is TRBJ2-4 and V is TRBV7-2; the D is unclear. CDR3 size: 14 residues. Germline V lookup: CDR1 SGHTA, CDR2 FQGNSA. Trimming stripped 0 bases from V and 7 bases from J, with 10 bases between. The CDR3 region has the DNA TGTGCCAGCAGCTTAGCGCGTGAGACTAACATTCAGTACTTC. Its protein is CASSLARETNIQYF. Complete variable domain (other parts from reference TRBV7-2 and TRBJ2-4): GAGVSQSPSNKVTEKGKDVELRCDPISGHTALYWYRQSLGQGLEFLIYFQGNSAPDKSGLPSDRFSAERTGGSVSTLTIQRTQQEDSAVYLCASSLARETNIQYFGAGTRLSVL.

The V gene is TRBV19, the J gene TRBJ2-1; 9 positions match TRBD1. Germline V gene data show CDR1 as LNHDA and CDR2 as SQIVND (reference sequence). The CDR3 length is 15 residues. The V and J ends lost 5 bases and 6 bases, in that order; junction bases with no gene match: 8. CDR3 in DNA: TGTGCCAGTAGTTGGACAGGGGACGGGGGCAATGAGCAGTTCTTC. Translating gives CASSWTGDGGNEQFF.

There are a few counts of this clonotype. This chain joins TRBV9 and TRBJ2-3; the D gene is possibly TRBD1 (5 bases). The V and J ends lost 4 bases and 0 bases respectively, with 12 bases between them. Germline V CDR1 and CDR2: SGDLS, YYNGEE. The CDR3 contains 15 residues. CDR3 in DNA: TGTGCCAGCAGCCCAAGTCCAGGGAGCACAGATACGCAGTATTTT. Translating gives CASSPSPGSTDTQYF. Filled out from reference TRBV9 and TRBJ2-3, the complete variable domain reads DSGVTQTPKHLITATGQRVTLRCSPRSGDLSVYWYQQSLDQGLQFLIQYYNGEERAKGNILERFSAQQFPDLHSELNLSSLELGDSALYFCASSPSPGSTDTQYFGPGTRLTVL.

This chain uses TRBV5-1 with TRBJ2-2; a possible D gene is TRBD1 (5 bases). V gave up 1 base and J gave up 4 bases, with 8 bases separating them. Germline V gene data show CDR1 as SGHRS and CDR2 as YFSETQ. The CDR3 has 14 amino acids. DNA for the CDR3: TGCGCCAGCAGCTTGTCAGGGTCCACCGGGGAGCTGTTTTTT. Amino acid sequence: CASSLSGSTGELFF.

The gene calls are TRBV4-1 and TRBJ1-4; the match to TRBD1 covers 10 bases. The germline V gene encodes CDR1 MGHRA and CDR2 YSYEKL. With 2 bases clipped from V and 7 bases from J, the junction kept 10 bases outside the gene matches. The length of the CDR3 is 17 residues. This CDR3 is CASSQPGQGIRGEKLFF. CDR3 DNA: TGCGCCAGCAGCCAACCGGGACAGGGGATTCGAGGTGAAAAACTGTTTTTT.

The J gene is TRBJ1-2, the V gene TRBV2; the match to TRBD1 covers 8 bases. Trimming took 5 bases from V and 7 from J; bases not matched to a gene: 9. From germline, CDR1 is SNHLY and CDR2 FYNNEI. The CDR3 contains 14 residues. This chain's CDR3 is CASSYPGGRSGYTF. The DNA for the CDR3 is TGTGCCAGCAGTTACCCAGGGGGCCGTAGTGGCTACACCTTC.